This passage covers 11 T cell receptor beta chains from one sample sequenced in a study of shared T cell receptors in the human thymus. Some clones are missing from TCRdb's copy, which holds only in-frame ones; the method was immunoSEQ multiplex PCR. This table has roughly 550,000 clones, approximately 78% appearing once. The sample also formed part of further work on human thymus T cells.

The sequencing input was thymocytes. These receptors all stem from a boy under three years old with a congenital heart defect.

The rearrangement links TRBV27 to TRBJ2-7, with 7 nucleotides matching TRBD2. Germline loops: CDR1 MNHEY, CDR2 SMNVEV (reference sequence). Germline trimming cut 8 bases from V and 2 bases from J; bases unmatched to any gene: 9. The CDR3 has 14 amino acids. CDR3 amino acids: CASSGGYWPYEQYF. The CDR3 DNA follows: TGTGCCAGCTCCGGGGGGTATTGGCCCTACGAGCAGTACTTC.

The chain carries TRBV6-1 and TRBJ1-5, with a tentative D call TRBD1 (5 bases). The V and J ends lost 8 bases and 0 bases respectively, with 14 bases between them. The CDR3 is made up of 15 amino acids. Per the germline V gene, CDR1 is MNHNS and CDR2 is SASEGT. CDR3 region: CASVGGRDSNQPQHF. DNA for the CDR3: TGTGCCAGCGTGGGGGGGAGGGATAGCAATCAGCCCCAGCATTTT.

The chain recombines TRBV15 with TRBJ2-2; tentative D call: TRBD2 (6 bases). The ends were cut back, 9 bases at V and 5 bases at J, with 16 bases in the middle. Germline CDR1 and CDR2: LNHNV and YYDKDF (reference sequence). This CDR3 contains 14 residues. This chain's CDR3 is CATHGGARTGELFF. As DNA, the CDR3 is TGTGCCACGCATGGCGGGGCGAGGACCGGGGAGCTGTTTTTT.

This sequence joins TRBV4-3 and TRBJ2-7, with D hard to call. V lost 1 base and J lost 6, with 16 bases in between. Germline values: CDR1 LGHNA, CDR2 YSLEER. There are 15 residues in the CDR3. CDR3 region: CASSQGSRREREQYF. The DNA of the CDR3 is TGCGCCAGCAGCCAAGGAAGTAGGAGAGAGCGCGAGCAGTACTTC.

The CDR3 sequence is CASSSRTGKVLGQYF. The CDR3 nucleotides are TGTGCCAGCAGTTCCCGGACAGGAAAGGTGTTGGGGCAGTACTTC. The chain recombines TRBV6-5 with TRBJ2-7; 7 bases are a match to TRBD1. The CDR3 length is 15 residues. CDR1 and CDR2 (germline): MNHEY, SVGAGI. Trimming took 4 bases from V and 9 from J; bases not matched to a gene: 15.

V and J are TRBV5-1 and TRBJ2-3, with 8 bases fitting TRBD2. The CDR3 contains 14 residues. Germline lookup yields CDR1 SGHRS and CDR2 YFSETQ. J lost 4 bases, V lost 2 bases, and 3 bases had no gene match. Here the CDR3 reads CASSFGREADTQYF. The CDR3 DNA reads TGCGCCAGCAGCTTCGGGAGGGAAGCAGATACGCAGTATTTT.

V is TRBV10-3 and J is TRBJ2-7; 8 bases fit TRBD2. The J segment lost 2 bases and the V segment lost 7 bases, leaving 10 bases of the junction unmatched. Per the germline V gene, CDR1 is ENHRY and CDR2 is SYGVKD. This CDR3 is built from 15 residues. CDR3 sequence: CAINGSSGPTYEQYF. In DNA, the CDR3 is TGTGCCATCAATGGGTCTAGCGGGCCAACCTACGAGCAGTACTTC.

This sequence joins TRBV30 and TRBJ2-1; 7 nucleotides agree with TRBD1. The CDR3 length is 12 residues. CDR1 GTSNPN and CDR2 SVGIG come from the germline V gene (reference sequence). The CDR3 loop is CASLQGWNEQFF. CDR3 coding DNA: TGTGCATCACTACAGGGGTGGAATGAGCAGTTCTTC.

The chain uses TRBV19 and TRBJ1-5; TRBD1 aligns across 7 bases. This CDR3 region has 13 residues. CDR1 and CDR2 from the germline V gene are LNHDA and SQIVND (reference sequence). The V segment lost 4 bases and the J segment 7 bases; nucleotides outside the gene matches: 4. In DNA form, the CDR3 reads TGTGCCAGTAGTACCCTACAGGGGCAGCCCCAGCATTTT. Protein sequence: CASSTLQGQPQHF.

The chain uses TRBV4-3 and TRBJ1-4; D might be TRBD1 (6 bases). Germline CDR1 and CDR2: LGHNA and YSLEER. V was cut by 1 base and J by 4 bases, with 13 bases left in between. The CDR3 sequence is 16 residues long. CDR3 amino acids: CASSQGQTGINEKLFF. Written as DNA, the CDR3 is TGCGCCAGCAGCCAAGGCCAAACAGGGATTAATGAAAAACTGTTTTTT.

This chain links TRBV7-2 with TRBJ2-7, with TRBD1 matching over 10 bases. CDR3 length: 15 residues. Germline V lookup: CDR1 SGHTA, CDR2 FQGNSA. The V and J ends lost 5 bases and 7 bases, in that order; junction bases with no gene match: 11. The CDR3 nucleotides are TGTGCCAGCAGCCCACCAAGACAGGGGGCGGGGGAGCAGTACTTC. This gives the protein CASSPPRQGAGEQYF.